These T cell receptor beta chains were read from a single sample in a study of T cells in Graves' hyperthyroidism and ophthalmopathy. TCRdb called the multiplex PCR reads again in MiXCR, with one record for every CDR3 protein. The top ten clones hold under 30% of a sample with 300,000 to 350,000 distinct CDR3 sequences, roughly 14% of them seen once. Sequences were obtained from blood. These receptors were taken from a woman between 25 and 40 years old with Graves' hyperthyroidism. The conserved cysteine and the conserved F or W are not part of the CDR3 here. D genes are given only for firm matches.

CDR3 length: 13
D gene: -
J gene: TRBJ2-2
V gene: TRBV7-2
CDR3 protein: ASSLVTVQTGELF

CDR3 length: 12
D gene: TRBD2
J gene: TRBJ2-7
V gene: TRBV29-1
CDR3 protein: SAITGTRVFEQY

CDR3 length: 12
D gene: -
J gene: TRBJ1-5
V gene: TRBV19
CDR3 protein: ASSMGAGNQPQH

CDR3 length: 11
D gene: TRBD2
J gene: TRBJ2-1
V gene: TRBV19
CDR3 protein: ASTDGGGVEQF

CDR3 length: 13
D gene: -
J gene: TRBJ2-3
V gene: TRBV28
CDR3 protein: ASSEAGPNTDTQY

CDR3 length: 14
D gene: -
J gene: TRBJ1-1
V gene: TRBV30
CDR3 protein: AWSVPWGRIGTEAF

CDR3 length: 14
D gene: -
J gene: TRBJ1-1
V gene: TRBV28
CDR3 protein: ASSLAGALLNTEAF

CDR3 length: 13
D gene: -
J gene: TRBJ2-7
V gene: TRBV5-1
CDR3 protein: ASSSTGLPLREQY

CDR3 length: 13
D gene: -
J gene: TRBJ2-1
V gene: TRBV9
CDR3 protein: ASSLLDSSYNEQF

CDR3 length: 18
D gene: TRBD2
J gene: TRBJ2-6
V gene: TRBV7-9
CDR3 protein: ASSSALRGGLTSGANVLT

CDR3 length: 13
D gene: TRBD1
J gene: TRBJ1-5
V gene: TRBV28
CDR3 protein: ASTHGDRVFQPQH

CDR3 length: 14
D gene: TRBD1
J gene: TRBJ1-6
V gene: TRBV6-1
CDR3 protein: ASSEQSGTVNSPLH

CDR3 length: 14
D gene: TRBD2
J gene: TRBJ2-3
V gene: TRBV4-2
CDR3 protein: ASSQDRASGTDTQY

CDR3 length: 10
D gene: -
J gene: TRBJ2-2
V gene: TRBV9
CDR3 protein: ASGGGAGELF

CDR3 length: 12
D gene: -
J gene: TRBJ2-3
V gene: TRBV7-2
CDR3 protein: ASSSPLRSATQY

CDR3 length: 14
D gene: TRBD2
J gene: TRBJ2-7
V gene: TRBV5-1
CDR3 protein: ASSFTQAGGQYEQY

CDR3 length: 12
D gene: -
J gene: TRBJ2-3
V gene: TRBV20-1
CDR3 protein: SARDGKVGDTQY